This T cell receptor (beta chain) was documented in a study of T-cell memory formation after mild COVID-19. General observations from the study: Pre-infection memory already had some responding clones, implying cross-reactive memory joined. The study found balanced CD4/CD8 in clones contracting day 15 to 85 and a CD4+ lean in later expanders.

Trimming took off 3 bases at V and 5 bases at J, with 10 bases between the two ends. This CDR3 is built from 13 residues. Germline CDR1 is SNHLY and CDR2 is FYNNEI. TCRdb recomputed calls from the 5' RACE reads with MiXCR, one row per CDR3 protein. The sample consists of under 60,000 distinct CDR3 sequences, over 9% of them appearing once. Notes on this clonotype: As yet, its antigen is unknown.

This chain links TRBV2 with TRBJ1-2; D gene ambiguous. The sequencing sample was made of PBMCs or a T cell subset sorted from them (not recorded which). The origin of this receptor is an adult woman who had mild COVID-19 (a few samples of this study predate the infection). Cell type and time point are not known. CDR3 DNA sequence: TGTGCCAGCAGTGAGAAGGGAGGGTATGGCTACACCTTC. It is translated as CASSEKGGYGYTF.